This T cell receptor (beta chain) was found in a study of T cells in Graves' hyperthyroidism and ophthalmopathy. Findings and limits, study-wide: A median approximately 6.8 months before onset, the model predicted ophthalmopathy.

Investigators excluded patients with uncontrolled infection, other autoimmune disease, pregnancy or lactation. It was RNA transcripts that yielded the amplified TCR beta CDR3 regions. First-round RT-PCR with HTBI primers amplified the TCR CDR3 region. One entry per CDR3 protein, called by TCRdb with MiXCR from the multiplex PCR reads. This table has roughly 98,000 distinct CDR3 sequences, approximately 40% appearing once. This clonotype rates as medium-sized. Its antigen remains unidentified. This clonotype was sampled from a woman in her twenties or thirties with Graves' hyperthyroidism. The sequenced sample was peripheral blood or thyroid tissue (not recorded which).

The CDR3 protein is CATSRVGGITEAFF. DNA of the CDR3: TGTGCCACCAGCAGAGTCGGGGGCATCACTGAAGCTTTCTTT. The rearrangement uses TRBV15 and TRBJ1-1, with TRBD1 as a possible D gene (6 bases). The germline V gene has CDR1 LNHNV and CDR2 YYDKDF (reference sequence). The CDR3 is made up of 14 amino acids. V dropped 1 base and J dropped 4 bases, with 10 bases sitting between them.